This record concerns one TCR beta chain sequence. The method was immunoSEQ multiplex PCR; TCRdb's version includes in-frame clones alone and lacks a portion of them. The sample has 1.6 million or so clones, roughly 98.5% seen once. This sample stems from a study of shared clonotypes between healthy human individuals. V shed 2 bases and J 4 bases; nucleotides not matched to a gene: 2. The CDR3 totals 14 residues. Germline V gene data show CDR1 as SGHAT and CDR2 as FQNNGV. The chain carries TRBV11-2 and TRBJ2-1, with TRBD1 matching over 7 bases. The specimen was naive CD4+ T cells sorted from blood. The subset denotes: CD45RA+ positively selected. This clonotype originated in a man aged 25-40 years in good health. The CDR3 reads CASSLRTGYNEQFF. In nucleotides, the CDR3 is TGTGCCAGCAGCTTAAGGACAGGTTACAATGAGCAGTTCTTC.